These 23 T cell receptor beta chains came from one sample sequenced in a study of blood T cell repertoires in COVID-19 (dated by TCRdb to 2019 to 2021). The library relied on the immunoSEQ multiplex PCR assay. Not all clones reach the TCRdb copy of this immuneACCESS table, which keeps in-frame sequences only. Checked studies attribute under half of the gap to unresolved V genes and leave the rest unexplained. For this sample the table gives around 340,000 clones, of which roughly 90% were detected only once. The ten largest clones add up to just over 7% of the sample. The sample consisted of peripheral blood. Receptors were obtained from a woman aged 55-70 years with COVID-19, enrolled during active disease.

The genes are TRBV4-3 and TRBJ1-2, with D uncertain. V dropped 0 bases and J dropped 4 bases, with 15 bases sitting between them. This CDR3 has 16 residues. The germline CDR1 and CDR2 sequences are LGHNA and YSLEER. The CDR3 spells CASSQDLTPAGYGYTF. The CDR3 nucleotides are TGCGCCAGCAGCCAAGATTTGACCCCGGCGGGCTATGGCTACACCTTC.

The chain uses TRBV7-7 and TRBJ2-2; 10 bases fit TRBD2. The germline V gene has CDR1 SSHAT and CDR2 FNYEAQ (reference sequence). The CDR3 is made up of 18 amino acids. V dropped 5 bases and J dropped 5; count of bases not matched to a gene: 14. CDR3 sequence: CASSPRLAGAAGTGELFF. CDR3 bases: TGTGCCAGCAGCCCCAGGCTAGCGGGGGCAGCTGGAACCGGGGAGCTGTTTTTT.

The chain couples TRBV19 to TRBJ2-7; D unclear. The V end lost 3 bases, the J end lost 0 bases, and 21 bases lay between the germline ends. Looked up from germline, CDR1 is LNHDA and CDR2 is SQIVND (reference sequence). This CDR3 spans 18 amino acids. CDR3 loop: CASSIIAFSAAGSYEQYF. The CDR3 nucleotides are TGTGCCAGTAGTATTATCGCTTTTTCGGCGGCCGGCTCCTACGAGCAGTACTTC.

The genes are TRBV19 and TRBJ1-2; D is unresolved. CDR1 is LNHDA and CDR2 is SQIVND in the germline V gene (reference sequence). Deletions cut 7 bases from V and 3 bases from J, with 15 bases between. This CDR3 contains 14 residues. The CDR3 DNA sequence: TGTGCCAGTAATCATCCTGGAGCTGACTATGGCTACACCTTC. Translating it yields CASNHPGADYGYTF. Full variable domain (remainder filled in from reference TRBV19 and TRBJ1-2): DGGITQSPKYLFRKEGQNVTLSCEQNLNHDAMYWYRQDPGQGLRLIYYSQIVNDFQKGDIAEGYSVSREKKESFPLTVTSAQKNPTAFYLCASNHPGADYGYTFGSGTRLTVV.

The rearrangement joins TRBV4-3 to TRBJ1-2; unclear D gene. Looked up from germline, CDR1 is LGHNA and CDR2 is YSLEER. Trimming stripped 1 base from V and 2 bases from J, with 11 bases between. The CDR3 has 15 amino acids. The CDR3 loop reads CASSQVVQSNYGYTF. The CDR3 DNA sequence: TGCGCCAGCAGCCAAGTGGTACAGTCCAACTATGGCTACACCTTC.

This chain connects TRBV11-3 to TRBJ2-2; TRBD2 matches 12 bases. The junction had 14 bases not matched to a gene; V was cut back by 6 bases and J by 3 bases. The CDR3 is 19 amino acids. Germline assignment: CDR1 SGHNT and CDR2 YENEEA. CDR3 coding DNA: TGTGCCAGCAGTAACCCGACTAGCGGGGGTAGGATGGACACCGGGGAGCTGTTTTTT. Its translation: CASSNPTSGGRMDTGELFF.

This sequence joins TRBV19 and TRBJ1-1, with D unclear. The CDR3 extends over 14 amino acids. CDR1 is LNHDA and CDR2 is SQIVND in the germline V gene (reference sequence). V lost 1 base, J lost 4 bases, and 10 bases lay in between. In DNA, the CDR3 is TGTGCCAGTAGTATAGGGCAGGTAGTCACTGAAGCTTTCTTT. It yields the protein CASSIGQVVTEAFF.

The gene calls are TRBV4-2 and TRBJ1-4, with a possible D match to TRBD1 (5 bases). This CDR3 spans 17 amino acids. CDR1 is LGHNA, CDR2 YNFKEQ, per germline. Between the trimmed V and J ends, which lost 0 bases and 3 bases, there was a span of 14 bases. This CDR3 reads CASSQDIATGPNEKLFF. The CDR3 region has the DNA TGTGCCAGCAGCCAAGATATAGCAACAGGTCCTAATGAAAAACTGTTTTTT.

The CDR3 coding sequence is TGTGCCAGCTCAACCGGGACAGGGTTGGCTGAGCAGTTCTTC. Amino acid sequence: CASSTGTGLAEQFF. The chain links TRBV18 to TRBJ2-1, with 9 nucleotides matching TRBD1. The CDR3 consists of 14 residues. CDR1 and CDR2 (germline): KGHSH, LQKENI. Trimming cost V 5 bases and J 9 bases; bases outside gene matches: 8.

This clone was found once. The rearrangement joins TRBV5-4 to TRBJ2-5; D gene uncertain. The CDR3 sequence is 12 residues long. Trimming pared 2 bases from V and 0 bases from J, leaving 2 bases between. The V gene's germline CDR1 is SGHNT and CDR2 YYREEE (reference sequence). The CDR3 reads CASSFNQETQYF. In DNA, the CDR3 is TGTGCCAGCAGCTTCAACCAAGAGACCCAGTACTTC.

Points on this clone: Other DNA sequences of this sample code for an identical CDR3. Here the CDR3 reads CASSLGQGAYEQYF. Written as DNA, the CDR3 is TGTGCCAGCAGCTTAGGACAGGGGGCATACGAGCAGTACTTC. The chain links TRBV7-2 to TRBJ2-7; TRBD1 matches at 10 bases. The V gene's germline CDR1 is SGHTA and CDR2 FQGNSA. V shed 1 base, J shed 4 bases, and the junction held 1 base outside the gene matches. This CDR3 is 14 amino acids long.

This clone has a single count. This sequence joins TRBV3-1 (or the pseudogene TRBV3-2) and TRBJ1-1; the D gene is possibly TRBD1 (5 bases). The CDR3 extends over 16 amino acids. Germline V gives CDR1 LGHDT, CDR2 YNNKEL (reference sequence). V dropped 4 bases and J dropped 0 bases, with 15 bases sitting between them. CDR3 DNA sequence: TGTGCCAGCAGCCTCAGGGCGGCAGGGATGAACACTGAAGCTTTCTTT. It encodes CASSLRAAGMNTEAFF.

The gene calls are TRBV11-3 and TRBJ2-7; 8 nucleotides agree with TRBD1. Trimming at V came to 5 bases and at J to 6 bases, leaving 6 bases not matched to a gene. This CDR3 has 13 residues. Per the germline V gene, CDR1 is SGHNT and CDR2 is YENEEA. The CDR3 here is CASSLDRGAEQYF. CDR3 DNA sequence: TGTGCCAGCAGCCTCGACAGGGGTGCCGAGCAGTACTTC.

In DNA form, the CDR3 reads TGTGCCAGCAGGGGGGGATGGAGCTACACCTTC. This translates into CASRGGWSYTF. The rearrangement uses TRBV6-5 and TRBJ1-2, with D perhaps matching TRBD1 (5 bases). The CDR3 spans 11 residues. Trimming removed 6 bases at V and 9 bases at J, with 11 bases between. In germline, CDR1 is MNHEY, CDR2 SVGAGI.

V usage is TRBV5-6 and J usage is TRBJ1-3; D gene uncertain. CDR1 and CDR2 from the germline V gene are SGHDT and YYEEEE. Trimming shortened V by 0 bases and J by 1 base, and 11 bases separated the two germline ends. This CDR3 region has 16 residues. CDR3 sequence (DNA): TGTGCCAGCAGCTTGGCCGGATACAGATCTGGAAACACCATATATTTT. Encoded protein: CASSLAGYRSGNTIYF.

This chain joins TRBV7-9 and TRBJ1-2; weak D call: TRBD1 (5 bases). Trimming left V 2 bases short and J 6 bases short, with 10 bases between. The CDR3 length is 13 residues. Germline lookup yields CDR1 SEHNR and CDR2 FQNEAQ (reference sequence). The CDR3 DNA reads TGTGCCAGCAGCTTACAGGGTAGTGATGGCTACACCTTC. Translating it yields CASSLQGSDGYTF.

The count of this clone is one. This chain connects TRBV3-1 (or the pseudogene TRBV3-2) to TRBJ2-3; D is ambiguous. Germline-derived CDR1 and CDR2 are LGHDT and YNNKEL (reference sequence). The V and J ends lost 0 bases and 5 bases respectively, with 9 bases between them. This CDR3 contains 14 residues. CDR3 amino acids: CASSQDVRGDTQYF. The CDR3, as DNA: TGTGCCAGCAGCCAAGATGTCCGAGGAGATACGCAGTATTTT.

In its sample, this clone was seen a few times. V and J are TRBV6-5 and TRBJ1-1, with D maybe TRBD1 (6 bases). CDR1 is MNHEY, CDR2 SVGAGI, per germline. The CDR3 loop spans 12 amino acids. Trimming removed 6 bases at V and 8 bases at J, with 13 bases between. The CDR3 here is CASSQGSSEAFF. CDR3 coding DNA: TGTGCCAGCAGCCAGGGGAGCAGCGAAGCTTTCTTT.

The gene calls are TRBV5-1 and TRBJ1-3, with 7 bases fitting TRBD1. V was pared by 4 bases and J by 0 bases, with 4 bases of the junction left unmatched. This CDR3 comprises 15 residues. Germline lookup yields CDR1 SGHRS and CDR2 YFSETQ. The CDR3 here is CASSPRGISGNTIYF. The CDR3 DNA reads TGCGCCAGCAGCCCCAGGGGGATCTCTGGAAACACCATATATTTT.

Only one count was recorded for this clone. V gene TRBV6-5 combines with J gene TRBJ1-2, with 12 nucleotides matching TRBD1. The CDR3 runs to 14 residues. The germline gives CDR1 MNHEY, CDR2 SVGAGI. V lost 2 bases, J lost 8 bases, and 3 bases stayed unmatched. DNA of the CDR3: TGTGCCAGCAGTTACGGGGACAGGGGGCAAGGCTACACCTTC. Protein product: CASSYGDRGQGYTF.

The chain recombines TRBV11-1 with TRBJ2-3; possibly TRBD2 for D (6 bases). In germline, CDR1 is SGHAT, CDR2 FQDESV (reference sequence). The V and J ends lost 1 base and 3 bases respectively, with 11 bases between them. The CDR3 extends over 15 amino acids. The CDR3 loop is CASSLGGARTDTQYF. CDR3 DNA sequence: TGTGCCAGCAGCTTAGGCGGGGCGCGTACAGATACGCAGTATTTT.

The rearrangement joins TRBV12-5 to TRBJ2-3, with D possibly TRBD1 on 5 matching bases. The CDR3 has 15 amino acids. The germline gives CDR1 LGHNT, CDR2 FRNRAP. Trimming removed 1 base from V and 1 base from J, with 9 bases in between. The CDR3 DNA follows: TGTGCTAGTGGTTTGGGACAGCGAGGCACAGATACGCAGTATTTT. It encodes CASGLGQRGTDTQYF.

The chain links TRBV7-9 to TRBJ2-2; D remains ambiguous. The CDR3 has 19 amino acids. Germline CDR1 and CDR2: SEHNR and FQNEAQ (reference sequence). Trimming cost V 1 base and J 3 bases, with 21 bases left between them. The CDR3 DNA follows: TGTGCCAGCAGCTTAGTCGTTTATGAGAGGAGACGAGACACCGGGGAGCTGTTTTTT. Translation gives CASSLVVYERRRDTGELFF.